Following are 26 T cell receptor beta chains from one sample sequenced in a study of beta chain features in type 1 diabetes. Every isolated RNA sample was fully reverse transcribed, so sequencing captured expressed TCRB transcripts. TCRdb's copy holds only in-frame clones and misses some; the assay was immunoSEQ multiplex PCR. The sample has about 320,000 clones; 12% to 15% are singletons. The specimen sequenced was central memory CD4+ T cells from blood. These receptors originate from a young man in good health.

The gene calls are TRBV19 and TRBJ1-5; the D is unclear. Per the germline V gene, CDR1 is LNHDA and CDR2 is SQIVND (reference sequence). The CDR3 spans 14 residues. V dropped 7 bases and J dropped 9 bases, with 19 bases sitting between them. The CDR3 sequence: CASTSWESGWPQHF. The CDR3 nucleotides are TGTGCCAGTACCTCCTGGGAGTCGGGGTGGCCCCAGCATTTT.

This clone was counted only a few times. The DNA of the CDR3 is TGTGCCAGCAGACCTCCGGGGGCCCGTAAATCGAACACCGGGGAGCTGTTTTTT. It is translated as CASRPPGARKSNTGELFF. The rearrangement links TRBV11-2 to TRBJ2-2; D tentatively reads TRBD1 or TRBD2 (6 bases each). The germline V gene encodes CDR1 SGHAT and CDR2 FQNNGV. The CDR3 contains 18 residues. Trimming stripped 6 bases from V and 0 bases from J, with 20 bases between.

The CDR3 nucleotides read TGCGCCAGCAGCCAAAGAGCAGCGGGAGGGTCGGCGGGTACGCAGTATTTT. Translating it yields CASSQRAAGGSAGTQYF. The chain couples TRBV4-3 to TRBJ2-3, with 10 bases that match TRBD2. The CDR3 has 17 amino acids. After removal of 2 bases from V and 8 bases from J, the junction contained 13 bases not matched to a gene. The V gene's germline CDR1 is LGHNA and CDR2 YSLEER.

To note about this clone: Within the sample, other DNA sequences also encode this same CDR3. In DNA, the CDR3 is TGTGCCAGCAGCGGACAGGGGGGGCAGCCCCAGCATTTT. Residues: CASSGQGGQPQHF. The rearrangement joins TRBV6-1 to TRBJ1-5, with 10 bases that match TRBD1. The CDR3 is 13 residues long. The junction had 3 bases not matched to a gene; V was cut back by 6 bases and J by 7 bases. Germline CDR1 reads MNHNS; CDR2 reads SASEGT.

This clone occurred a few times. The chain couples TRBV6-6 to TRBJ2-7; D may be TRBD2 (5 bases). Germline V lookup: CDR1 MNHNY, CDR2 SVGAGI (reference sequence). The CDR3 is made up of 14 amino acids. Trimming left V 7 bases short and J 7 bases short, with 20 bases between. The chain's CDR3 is CASNNGIGLVEQYF. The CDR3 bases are TGTGCCAGCAATAACGGGATCGGGTTAGTGGAGCAGTACTTC.

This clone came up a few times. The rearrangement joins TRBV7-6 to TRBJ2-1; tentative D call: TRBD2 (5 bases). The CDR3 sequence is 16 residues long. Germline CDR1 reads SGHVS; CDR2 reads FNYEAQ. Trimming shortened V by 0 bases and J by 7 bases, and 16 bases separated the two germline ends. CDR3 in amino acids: CASSLAEAEVGNEQFF. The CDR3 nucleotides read TGTGCCAGCAGCTTAGCGGAGGCAGAGGTGGGAAATGAGCAGTTCTTC.

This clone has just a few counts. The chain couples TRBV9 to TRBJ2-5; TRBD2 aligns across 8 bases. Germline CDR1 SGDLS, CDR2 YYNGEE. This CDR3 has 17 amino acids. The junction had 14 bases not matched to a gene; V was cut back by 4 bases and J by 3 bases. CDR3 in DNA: TGTGCCAGCAGCTCCCCTATACTAGCGGACCACGAAGAGACCCAGTACTTC. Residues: CASSSPILADHEETQYF.

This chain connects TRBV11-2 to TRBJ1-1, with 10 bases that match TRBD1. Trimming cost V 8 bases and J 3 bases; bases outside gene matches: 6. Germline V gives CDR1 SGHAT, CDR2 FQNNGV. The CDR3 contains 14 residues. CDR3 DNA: TGTGCCAGCGGCGCCGGGACAGGGGACACTGAAGCTTTCTTT. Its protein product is CASGAGTGDTEAFF.

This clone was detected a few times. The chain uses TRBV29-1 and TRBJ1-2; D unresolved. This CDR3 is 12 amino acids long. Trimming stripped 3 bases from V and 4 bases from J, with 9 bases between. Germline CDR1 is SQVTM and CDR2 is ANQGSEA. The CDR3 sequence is CSVDTESYGYTF. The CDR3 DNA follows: TGCAGCGTTGACACGGAGAGCTATGGCTACACCTTC.

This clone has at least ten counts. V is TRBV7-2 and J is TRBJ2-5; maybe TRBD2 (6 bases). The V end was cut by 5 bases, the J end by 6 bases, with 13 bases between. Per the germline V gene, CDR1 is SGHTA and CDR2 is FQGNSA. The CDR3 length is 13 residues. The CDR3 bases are TGTGCCAGCAGCGGACGGGGGTTCCAGACCCAGTACTTC. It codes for CASSGRGFQTQYF. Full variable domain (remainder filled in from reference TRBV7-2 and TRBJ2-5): GAGVSQSPSNKVTEKGKDVELRCDPISGHTALYWYRQSLGQGLEFLIYFQGNSAPDKSGLPSDRFSAERTGGSVSTLTIQRTQQEDSAVYLCASSGRGFQTQYFGPGTRLLVL.

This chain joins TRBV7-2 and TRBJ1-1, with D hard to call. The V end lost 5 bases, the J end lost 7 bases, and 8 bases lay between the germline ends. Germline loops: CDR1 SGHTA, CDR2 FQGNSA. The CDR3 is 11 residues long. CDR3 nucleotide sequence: TGTGCCAGCAGCGCAACGCGTGAAGCTTTCTTT. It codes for CASSATREAFF.

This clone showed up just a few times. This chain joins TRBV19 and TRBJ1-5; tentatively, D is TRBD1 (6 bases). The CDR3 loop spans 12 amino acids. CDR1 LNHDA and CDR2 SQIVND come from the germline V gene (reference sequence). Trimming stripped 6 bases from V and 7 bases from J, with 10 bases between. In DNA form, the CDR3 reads TGTGCCAGTAGACTACAGGGACAGCCCCAGCATTTT. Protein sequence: CASRLQGQPQHF. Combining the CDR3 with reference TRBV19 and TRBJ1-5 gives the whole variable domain DGGITQSPKYLFRKEGQNVTLSCEQNLNHDAMYWYRQDPGQGLRLIYYSQIVNDFQKGDIAEGYSVSREKKESFPLTVTSAQKNPTAFYLCASRLQGQPQHFGDGTRLSIL.

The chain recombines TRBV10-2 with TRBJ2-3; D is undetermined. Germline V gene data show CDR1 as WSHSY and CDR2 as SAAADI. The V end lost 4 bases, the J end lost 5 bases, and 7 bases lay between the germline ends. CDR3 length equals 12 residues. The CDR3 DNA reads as TGCGCCAGCAGTGCGAAAATAGATACGCAGTATTTT. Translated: CASSAKIDTQYF.

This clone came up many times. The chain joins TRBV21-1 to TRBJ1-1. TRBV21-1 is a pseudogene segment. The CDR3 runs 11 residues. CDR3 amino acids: CASSKRLEAFF. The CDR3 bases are TGTGCCAGCAGCAAACGCCTTGAAGCTTTCTTT.

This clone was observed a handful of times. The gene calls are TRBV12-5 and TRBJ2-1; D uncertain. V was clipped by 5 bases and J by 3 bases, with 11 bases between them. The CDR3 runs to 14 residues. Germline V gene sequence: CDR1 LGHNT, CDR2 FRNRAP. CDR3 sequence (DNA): TGTGCTAGTGGTAGCAATAGCCGCTACAATGAGCAGTTCTTC. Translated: CASGSNSRYNEQFF.

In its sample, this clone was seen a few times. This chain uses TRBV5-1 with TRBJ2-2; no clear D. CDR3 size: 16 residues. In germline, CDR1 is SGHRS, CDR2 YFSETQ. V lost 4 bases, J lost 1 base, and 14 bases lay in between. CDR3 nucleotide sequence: TGCGCCAGCAGCCCGGACGGCAATCGGAACACCGGGGAGCTGTTTTTT. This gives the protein CASSPDGNRNTGELFF. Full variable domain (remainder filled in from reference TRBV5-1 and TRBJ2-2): KAGVTQTPRYLIKTRGQQVTLSCSPISGHRSVSWYQQTPGQGLQFLFEYFSETQRNKGNFPGRFSGRQFSNSRSEMNVSTLELGDSALYLCASSPDGNRNTGELFFGEGSRLTVL.

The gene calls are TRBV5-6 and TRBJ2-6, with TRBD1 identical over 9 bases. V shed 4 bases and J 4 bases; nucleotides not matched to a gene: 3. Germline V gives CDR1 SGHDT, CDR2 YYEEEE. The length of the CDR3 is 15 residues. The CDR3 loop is CASSGQGLGANVLTF. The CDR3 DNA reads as TGTGCCAGCAGCGGACAGGGGTTGGGGGCCAACGTCCTGACTTTC.

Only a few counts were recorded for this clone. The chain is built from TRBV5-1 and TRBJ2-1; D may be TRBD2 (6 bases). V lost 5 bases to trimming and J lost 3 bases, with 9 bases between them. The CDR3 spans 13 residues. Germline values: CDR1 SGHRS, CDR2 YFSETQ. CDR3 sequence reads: CASSNSGYNEQFF. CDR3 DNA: TGCGCCAGCAGTAATAGCGGCTACAATGAGCAGTTCTTC.

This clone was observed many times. CDR3 nucleotide sequence: TGTGCCAGCTCACTAAAGACAGGGTGGGGCACTGAAGCTTTCTTT. It is translated as CASSLKTGWGTEAFF. This sequence joins TRBV18 and TRBJ1-1; TRBD1 matches at 7 bases. CDR3 length: 15 amino acids. J gave up 4 bases and V 4 bases, and 9 bases lay outside the gene matches. Germline V lookup: CDR1 KGHSH, CDR2 LQKENI.

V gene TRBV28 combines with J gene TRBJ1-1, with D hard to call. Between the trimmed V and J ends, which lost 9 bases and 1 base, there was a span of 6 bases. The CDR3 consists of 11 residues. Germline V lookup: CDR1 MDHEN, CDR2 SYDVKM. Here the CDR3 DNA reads TGTGCCAGTTCAGGGAACACTGAAGCTTTCTTT. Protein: CASSGNTEAFF.

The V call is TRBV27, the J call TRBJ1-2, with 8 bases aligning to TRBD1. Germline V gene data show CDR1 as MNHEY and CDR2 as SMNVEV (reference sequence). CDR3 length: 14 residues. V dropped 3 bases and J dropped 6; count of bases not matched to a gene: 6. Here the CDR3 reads CASSFRGLGDGYTF. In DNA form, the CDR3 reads TGTGCCAGCAGTTTCAGGGGGCTTGGGGATGGCTACACCTTC.

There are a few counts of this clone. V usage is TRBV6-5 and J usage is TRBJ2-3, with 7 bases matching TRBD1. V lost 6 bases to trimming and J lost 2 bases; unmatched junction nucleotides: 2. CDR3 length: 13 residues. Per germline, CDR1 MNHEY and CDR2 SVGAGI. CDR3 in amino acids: CASSGQVTDTQYF. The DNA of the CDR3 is TGTGCCAGCAGCGGACAGGTCACAGATACGCAGTATTTT.

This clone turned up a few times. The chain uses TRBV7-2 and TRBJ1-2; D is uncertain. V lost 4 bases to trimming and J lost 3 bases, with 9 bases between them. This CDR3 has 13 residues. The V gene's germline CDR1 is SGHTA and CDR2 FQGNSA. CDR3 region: CASSSTQHYGYTF. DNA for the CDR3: TGTGCCAGCAGCTCCACACAGCACTATGGCTACACCTTC.

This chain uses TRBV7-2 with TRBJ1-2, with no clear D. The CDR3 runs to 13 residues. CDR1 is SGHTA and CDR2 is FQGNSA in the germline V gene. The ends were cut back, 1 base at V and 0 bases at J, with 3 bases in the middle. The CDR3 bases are TGTGCCAGCAGCTTAGGGCCTAACTATGGCTACACCTTC. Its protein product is CASSLGPNYGYTF.

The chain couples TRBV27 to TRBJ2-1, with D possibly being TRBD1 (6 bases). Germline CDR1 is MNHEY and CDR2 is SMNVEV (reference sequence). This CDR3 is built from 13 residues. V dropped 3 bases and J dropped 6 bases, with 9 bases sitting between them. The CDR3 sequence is CASSLNRANEQFF. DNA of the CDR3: TGTGCCAGCAGTTTGAACAGGGCCAATGAGCAGTTCTTC.

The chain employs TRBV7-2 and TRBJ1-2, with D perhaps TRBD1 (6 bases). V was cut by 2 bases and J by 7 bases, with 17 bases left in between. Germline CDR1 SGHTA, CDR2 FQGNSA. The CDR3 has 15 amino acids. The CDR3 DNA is TGTGCCAGCAGCTTATCGGGGGGCGCCTCGAGTGGCTACACCTTC. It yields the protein CASSLSGGASSGYTF.